This passage covers 23 T cell receptor beta chains from one sample sequenced in a study of PD-1 blockade in classical Hodgkin lymphoma. Method: immunoSEQ multiplex PCR; TCRdb's copy keeps in-frame clones and lacks some. The sample yields more than 25,000 clones, about 90% seen once. Specified time point: newly diagnosed, previously untreated cHL patient sample. The authors purified CD4+ T cells from thawed PBMCs by magnetic negative selection. The sequenced sample consisted of CD4+ T cells from blood. The source is a human donor with classical Hodgkin lymphoma.

This chain links TRBV29-1 with TRBJ1-1; D gene ambiguous. V lost 8 bases, J lost 3 bases, and 19 bases lay in between. Per germline, CDR1 SQVTM and CDR2 ANQGSEA. The CDR3 runs to 14 residues. The DNA for the CDR3 is TGCAGCACCTCGGAGGCAGGATGGGACACTGAAGCTTTCTTT. Protein: CSTSEAGWDTEAFF. Filled out from reference TRBV29-1 and TRBJ1-1, the complete variable domain reads SAVISQKPSRDICQRGTSLTIQCQVDSQVTMMFWYRQQPGQSLTLIATANQGSEATYESGFVIDKFPISRPNLTFSTLTVSNMSPEDSSIYLCSTSEAGWDTEAFFGQGTRLTVV.

The rearrangement links TRBV25-1 to TRBJ2-7; unclear D gene. CDR1 is MGHDK and CDR2 is SYGVNS in the germline V gene. The CDR3 totals 11 residues. V gave up 4 bases and J gave up 3 bases, with 4 bases separating them. The CDR3 DNA is TGTGCCAGCAGTGCTTACTACGAGCAGTACTTC. Protein sequence: CASSAYYEQYF.

The CDR3 is CASNPTSGMGEQYF. CDR3 in DNA: TGCGCCAGCAACCCGACTAGCGGGATGGGGGAGCAGTACTTC. The chain has TRBV5-1 and TRBJ2-7; 11 nucleotides line up with TRBD2. From germline, CDR1 is SGHRS and CDR2 YFSETQ. V lost 6 bases, J lost 7 bases, and 9 bases stayed unmatched. The CDR3 contains 14 residues.

This chain links TRBV2 with TRBJ2-3; D is ambiguous. The CDR3 totals 14 residues. The ends were cut back, 4 bases at V and 2 bases at J, with 10 bases in the middle. Germline CDR1 and CDR2: SNHLY and FYNNEI. CDR3 in DNA: TGTGCCAGCAGTGGGGCTAGTACCACAGATACGCAGTATTTT. This translates into CASSGASTTDTQYF.

The chain uses TRBV4-3 and TRBJ2-2, with D uncertain. V lost 0 bases and J lost 1, with 3 bases in between. There are 14 residues in the CDR3. CDR1 is LGHNA, CDR2 YSLEER, per germline. The CDR3 DNA reads as TGCGCCAGCAGCCAAGAGGGGAACACCGGGGAGCTGTTTTTT. Its protein is CASSQEGNTGELFF.

The chain joins TRBV29-1 to TRBJ1-4, with TRBD1 matching 8 bases. From germline, CDR1 is SQVTM and CDR2 ANQGSEA. The CDR3 runs 13 residues. Trimming at V came to 5 bases and at J to 6 bases, leaving 5 bases not matched to a gene. CDR3 in DNA: TGCAGCGTTTACAGGGGGGGGGATGAAAAACTGTTTTTT. Amino acids: CSVYRGGDEKLFF.

This sequence joins TRBV7-2 and TRBJ2-5; D not certain. V lost 2 bases, J lost 7 bases, and 11 bases lay in between. CDR1 and CDR2 from the germline V gene are SGHTA and FQGNSA. The CDR3 totals 13 residues. CDR3 sequence (DNA): TGTGCCAGCAGCTTAATCCATTTTCGGACCCAGTACTTC. Protein product: CASSLIHFRTQYF.

A single count supports this clone. The chain joins TRBV29-1 to TRBJ2-3, with TRBD2 identical over 7 bases. The V gene end was trimmed by 7 bases and the J gene end by 1 base; junction bases not matched to a gene: 5. The germline V gene has CDR1 SQVTM and CDR2 ANQGSEA. This CDR3 contains 13 residues. The CDR3 reads CSASGGGTDTQYF. In nucleotides, the CDR3 is TGCAGCGCTAGCGGCGGCGGCACAGATACGCAGTATTTT.

The J gene is TRBJ1-2, the V gene TRBV7-2, with 9 bases identical to TRBD1. Trimming removed 5 bases from V and 6 bases from J; junction bases left unmatched: 13. The CDR3 covers 16 residues. Germline V gene data show CDR1 as SGHTA and CDR2 as FQGNSA. The CDR3 nucleotides are TGTGCCAGCAGCAAGCAGACAGGGGGTAGGTGGGATGGCTACACCTTC. It encodes CASSKQTGGRWDGYTF.

The chain joins TRBV7-2 to TRBJ2-7, with D possibly matching TRBD2 (6 bases). CDR3 length: 15 amino acids. V was pared by 1 base and J by 0 bases, with 10 bases between. Per the germline V gene, CDR1 is SGHTA and CDR2 is FQGNSA. CDR3 DNA: TGTGCCAGCAGCTTAGGTCCTAGCGCCTCCTACGAGCAGTACTTC. It specifies CASSLGPSASYEQYF.

The chain has TRBV6-5 and TRBJ2-1; TRBD1 might be the D (6 bases). The CDR3 is made up of 13 amino acids. The V gene's germline CDR1 is MNHEY and CDR2 SVGAGI. The V end lost 4 bases, the J end lost 5 bases, and 9 bases lay between the germline ends. For the CDR3, the DNA is TGTGCCAGCAGTTCCCCAGGGGACAATGAGCAGTTCTTC. The encoded protein is CASSSPGDNEQFF.

This clone was seen only once. The chain links TRBV30 to TRBJ2-2, with 10 bases aligning to TRBD1. The CDR3 consists of 16 residues. CDR1 is GTSNPN, CDR2 SVGIG, per germline (reference sequence). J lost 3 bases, V lost 2 bases, and 6 bases had no gene match. Here the CDR3 reads CAWSKPGQGYTGELFF. CDR3 sequence (DNA): TGTGCCTGGAGTAAACCGGGACAGGGGTACACCGGGGAGCTGTTTTTT. Together with reference TRBV30 and TRBJ2-2, the CDR3 gives the full variable domain: SQTIHQWPATLVQPVGSPLSLECTVEGTSNPNLYWYRQAAGRGLQLLFYSVGIGQISSEVPQNLSASRPQDRQFILSSKKLLLSDSGFYLCAWSKPGQGYTGELFFGEGSRLTVL.

This clone was seen a handful of times. V usage is TRBV27 and J usage is TRBJ2-7; D gene uncertain. The length of the CDR3 is 14 residues. The germline V gene has CDR1 MNHEY and CDR2 SMNVEV (reference sequence). V was clipped by 2 bases and J by 2 bases, with 10 bases between them. CDR3 DNA: TGTGCCAGCAGTTTAAGCGACAAGACCTACGAGCAGTACTTC. As protein: CASSLSDKTYEQYF.

This sequence joins TRBV5-1 and TRBJ2-7; 8 bases match TRBD1. The V and J ends lost 4 bases and 5 bases, in that order; junction bases with no gene match: 5. This CDR3 is built from 13 residues. Germline CDR1 reads SGHRS; CDR2 reads YFSETQ. CDR3 in DNA: TGCGCCAGCAGCGGAATGACAGGGGACGAGCAGTACTTC. Protein product: CASSGMTGDEQYF.

The V gene is TRBV6-6, the J gene TRBJ2-7, with D possibly TRBD2 on 5 matching bases. The germline gives CDR1 MNHNY, CDR2 SVGAGI (reference sequence). The CDR3 totals 15 residues. V was shortened by 4 bases and J by 3 bases, with 16 bases between the two germline ends. The CDR3 loop reads CASSSGIRSLYEQYF. In nucleotides, the CDR3 is TGTGCCAGCAGTTCCGGGATCAGGTCACTCTACGAGCAGTACTTC.

This sequence joins TRBV5-1 and TRBJ1-1, with 7 nucleotides matching TRBD1. V shed 0 bases, J shed 6 bases, and the junction held 2 bases outside the gene matches. Looked up from germline, CDR1 is SGHRS and CDR2 is YFSETQ. This CDR3 region has 13 residues. CDR3: CASSLVRGAEAFF. The DNA of the CDR3 is TGCGCCAGCAGCTTGGTCAGGGGGGCTGAAGCTTTCTTT.

To note about this clone: This CDR3 is also generated by other DNA sequences in the sample. The genes are TRBV18 and TRBJ2-1, with D possibly TRBD2 on 6 matching bases. This CDR3 comprises 15 residues. Looked up from germline, CDR1 is KGHSH and CDR2 is LQKENI. Trimming shortened V by 4 bases and J by 0 bases, and 10 bases separated the two germline ends. The DNA of the CDR3 is TGTGCCAGCTCACATAGCGGTAGCTCCTACAATGAGCAGTTCTTC. This codes for CASSHSGSSYNEQFF.

The chain has TRBV28 and TRBJ1-1; D is unclear. The V and J ends lost 7 bases and 1 base respectively, with 7 bases between them. Germline V lookup: CDR1 MDHEN, CDR2 SYDVKM. CDR3 length: 12 amino acids. This chain's CDR3 is CASKRGNTEAFF. CDR3 nucleotide sequence: TGTGCCAGCAAACGGGGGAACACTGAAGCTTTCTTT.

The chain carries TRBV2 and TRBJ2-7; tentatively, D is TRBD2 (5 bases). This CDR3 is 14 amino acids long. The germline V gene encodes CDR1 SNHLY and CDR2 FYNNEI. V was clipped by 6 bases and J by 2 bases, with 14 bases between them. The CDR3 loop is CASSLGAPTYEQYF. As DNA, the CDR3 is TGTGCCAGCAGCTTGGGAGCTCCGACCTACGAGCAGTACTTC.

The chain carries TRBV19 and TRBJ1-5; TRBD1 agrees at 8 bases. Trimming removed 2 bases from V and 4 bases from J; junction bases left unmatched: 7. The germline CDR1 and CDR2 sequences are LNHDA and SQIVND (reference sequence). The CDR3 runs 16 residues. CDR3 nucleotide sequence: TGTGCCAGTAGTATAATGTTGCAGGGGGCAAATCAGCCCCAGCATTTT. Its protein product is CASSIMLQGANQPQHF. Variable domain in full (rest from reference TRBV19 and TRBJ1-5): DGGITQSPKYLFRKEGQNVTLSCEQNLNHDAMYWYRQDPGQGLRLIYYSQIVNDFQKGDIAEGYSVSREKKESFPLTVTSAQKNPTAFYLCASSIMLQGANQPQHFGDGTRLSIL.

V gene TRBV27 combines with J gene TRBJ2-3; a possible D gene is TRBD2 (6 bases). CDR1 is MNHEY and CDR2 is SMNVEV in the germline V gene (reference sequence). The ends were cut back, 2 bases at V and 2 bases at J, with 11 bases in the middle. This CDR3 region has 15 residues. CDR3 nucleotides: TGTGCCAGCAGTTTAAGGGCGGGGATCACAGATACGCAGTATTTT. Its translation: CASSLRAGITDTQYF.

This clone came up a few times. The chain is built from TRBV19 and TRBJ2-7, with TRBD1 matching over 12 bases. The CDR3 length is 16 residues. The trim removed 5 bases at V and 7 bases at J, leaving 12 bases unmatched. Germline CDR1 LNHDA, CDR2 SQIVND (reference sequence). CDR3 residues: CASSALGQGARWEQYF. The CDR3 nucleotides are TGTGCCAGTAGTGCCTTGGGACAGGGGGCTCGATGGGAGCAGTACTTC.

The chain couples TRBV7-9 to TRBJ2-7; D not resolved. V gave up 2 bases and J gave up 4 bases, with 3 bases separating them. The CDR3 is made up of 11 amino acids. Germline-derived CDR1 and CDR2 are SEHNR and FQNEAQ (reference sequence). The CDR3 is CASSLSYEQYF. In DNA form, the CDR3 reads TGTGCCAGCAGCTTATCGTACGAGCAGTACTTC.